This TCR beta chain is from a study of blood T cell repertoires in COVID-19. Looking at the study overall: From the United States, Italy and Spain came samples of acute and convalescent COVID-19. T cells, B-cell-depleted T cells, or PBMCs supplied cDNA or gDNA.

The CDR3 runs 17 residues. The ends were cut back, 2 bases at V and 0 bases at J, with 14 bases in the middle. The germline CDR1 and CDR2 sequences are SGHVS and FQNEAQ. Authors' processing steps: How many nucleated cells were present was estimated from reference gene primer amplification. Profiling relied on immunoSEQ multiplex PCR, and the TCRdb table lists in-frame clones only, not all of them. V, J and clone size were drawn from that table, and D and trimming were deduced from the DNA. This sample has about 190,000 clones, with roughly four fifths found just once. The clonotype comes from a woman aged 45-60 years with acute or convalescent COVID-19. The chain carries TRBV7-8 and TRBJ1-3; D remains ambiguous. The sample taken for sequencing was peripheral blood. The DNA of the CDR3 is TGTGCCAGCAGCTTATTCAGCGTTGGGAGCTCTGGAAACACCATATATTTT. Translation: CASSLFSVGSSGNTIYF.